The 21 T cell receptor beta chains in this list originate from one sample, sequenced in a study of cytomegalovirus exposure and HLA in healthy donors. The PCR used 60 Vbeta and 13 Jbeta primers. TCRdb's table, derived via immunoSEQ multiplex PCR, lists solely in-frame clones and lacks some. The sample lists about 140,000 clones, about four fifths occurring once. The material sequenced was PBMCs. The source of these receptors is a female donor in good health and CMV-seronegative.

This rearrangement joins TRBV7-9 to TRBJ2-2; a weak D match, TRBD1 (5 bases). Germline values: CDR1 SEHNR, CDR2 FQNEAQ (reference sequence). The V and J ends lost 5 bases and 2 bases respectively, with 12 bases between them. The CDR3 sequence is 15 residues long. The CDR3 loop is CASSRYRINTGELFF. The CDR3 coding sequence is TGTGCCAGCAGCCGATACAGGATTAACACCGGGGAGCTGTTTTTT. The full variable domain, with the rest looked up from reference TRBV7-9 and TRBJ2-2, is DTGVSQNPRHKITKRGQNVTFRCDPISEHNRLYWYRQTLGQGPEFLTYFQNEAQLEKSRLLSDRFSAERPKGSFSTLEIQRTEQGDSAMYLCASSRYRINTGELFFGEGSRLTVL.

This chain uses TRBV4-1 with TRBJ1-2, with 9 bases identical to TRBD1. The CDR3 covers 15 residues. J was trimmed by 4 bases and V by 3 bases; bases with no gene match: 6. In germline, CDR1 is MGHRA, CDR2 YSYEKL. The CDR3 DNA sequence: TGCGCCAGCAGCCAGGGACAGGGAATGGGCTATGGCTACACCTTC. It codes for CASSQGQGMGYGYTF.

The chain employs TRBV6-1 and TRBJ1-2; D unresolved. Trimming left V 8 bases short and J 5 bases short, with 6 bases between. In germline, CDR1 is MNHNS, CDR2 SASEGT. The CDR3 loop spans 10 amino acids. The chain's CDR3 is CASEEYGYTF. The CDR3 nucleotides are TGTGCCAGCGAGGAATATGGCTACACCTTC.

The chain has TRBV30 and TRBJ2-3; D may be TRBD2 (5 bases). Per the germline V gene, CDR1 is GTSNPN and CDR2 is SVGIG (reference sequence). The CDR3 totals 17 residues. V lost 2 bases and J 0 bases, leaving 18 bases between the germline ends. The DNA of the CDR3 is TGTGCCTGGAGTCCTACCTGGAGGCGGGTGAGCACAGATACGCAGTATTTT. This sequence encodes CAWSPTWRRVSTDTQYF.

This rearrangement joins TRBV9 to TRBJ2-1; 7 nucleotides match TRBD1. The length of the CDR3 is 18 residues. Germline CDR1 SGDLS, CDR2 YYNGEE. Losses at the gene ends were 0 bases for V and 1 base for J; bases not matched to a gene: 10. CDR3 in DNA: TGTGCCAGCAGCGTAGGGTCCACACAGGGGCCATCCTACAATGAGCAGTTCTTC. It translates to CASSVGSTQGPSYNEQFF.

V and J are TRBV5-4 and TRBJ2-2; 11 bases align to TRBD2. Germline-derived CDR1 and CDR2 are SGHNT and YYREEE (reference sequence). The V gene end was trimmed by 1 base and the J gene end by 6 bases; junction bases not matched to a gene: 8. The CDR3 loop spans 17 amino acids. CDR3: CASSLIAGGPYAGELFF. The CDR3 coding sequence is TGTGCCAGCAGCTTGATAGCGGGGGGGCCCTATGCCGGGGAGCTGTTTTTT.

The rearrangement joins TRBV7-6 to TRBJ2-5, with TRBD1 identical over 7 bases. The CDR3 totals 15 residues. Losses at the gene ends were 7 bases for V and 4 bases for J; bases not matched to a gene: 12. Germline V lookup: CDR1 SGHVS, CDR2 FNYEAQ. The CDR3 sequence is CASTEIGGAGETQYF. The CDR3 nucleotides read TGTGCCAGCACCGAAATAGGGGGCGCGGGAGAGACCCAGTACTTC.

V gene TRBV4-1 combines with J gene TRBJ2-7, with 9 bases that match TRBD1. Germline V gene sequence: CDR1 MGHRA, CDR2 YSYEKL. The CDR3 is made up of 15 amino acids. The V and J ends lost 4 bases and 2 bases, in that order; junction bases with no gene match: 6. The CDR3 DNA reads TGCGCCAGCAGCCTGAGGGACAGGGCAACCTACGAGCAGTACTTC. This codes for CASSLRDRATYEQYF.

The CDR3 loop reads CASSQAGTQIYNEQFF. The CDR3 DNA reads as TGCGCCAGCAGCCAGGCCGGGACACAAATATACAATGAGCAGTTCTTC. The V call is TRBV4-3, the J call TRBJ2-1; a possible D gene is TRBD1 (6 bases). This CDR3 comprises 16 residues. V was cut by 3 bases and J by 4 bases, with 16 bases left in between. Germline V CDR1 and CDR2: LGHNA, YSLEER.

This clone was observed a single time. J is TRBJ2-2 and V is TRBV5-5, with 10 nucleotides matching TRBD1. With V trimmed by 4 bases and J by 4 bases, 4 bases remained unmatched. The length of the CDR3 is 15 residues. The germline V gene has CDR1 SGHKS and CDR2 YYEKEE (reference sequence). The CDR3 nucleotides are TGTGCCAGCAGCGTGCGGACAGGGGGCACCGGGGAGCTGTTTTTT. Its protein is CASSVRTGGTGELFF.

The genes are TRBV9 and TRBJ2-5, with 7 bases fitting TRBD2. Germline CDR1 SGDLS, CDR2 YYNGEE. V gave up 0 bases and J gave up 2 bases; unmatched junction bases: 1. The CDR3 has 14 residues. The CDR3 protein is CASSVVGGQETQYF. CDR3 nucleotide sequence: TGTGCCAGCAGCGTAGTCGGGGGGCAAGAGACCCAGTACTTC.

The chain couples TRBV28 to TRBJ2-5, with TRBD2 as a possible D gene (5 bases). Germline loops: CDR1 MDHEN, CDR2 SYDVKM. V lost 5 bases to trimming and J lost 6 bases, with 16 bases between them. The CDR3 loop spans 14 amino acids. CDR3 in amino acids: CASSDQGLLQTQYF. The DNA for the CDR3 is TGTGCCAGCAGTGACCAAGGACTCTTGCAGACCCAGTACTTC. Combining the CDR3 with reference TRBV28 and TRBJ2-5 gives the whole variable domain DVKVTQSSRYLVKRTGEKVFLECVQDMDHENMFWYRQDPGLGLRLIYFSYDVKMKEKGDIPEGYSVSREKKERFSLILESASTNQTSMYLCASSDQGLLQTQYFGPGTRLLVL.

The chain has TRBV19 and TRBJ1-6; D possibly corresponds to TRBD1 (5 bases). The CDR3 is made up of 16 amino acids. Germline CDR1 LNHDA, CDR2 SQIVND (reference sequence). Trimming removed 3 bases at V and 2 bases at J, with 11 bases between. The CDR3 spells CASSIRQTTYNSPLHF. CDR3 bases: TGTGCCAGTAGTATCAGACAGACAACCTATAATTCACCCCTCCACTTT.

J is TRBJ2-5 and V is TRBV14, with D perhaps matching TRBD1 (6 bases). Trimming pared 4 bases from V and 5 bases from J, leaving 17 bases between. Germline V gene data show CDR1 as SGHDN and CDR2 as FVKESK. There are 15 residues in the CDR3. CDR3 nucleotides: TGTGCCAGCAGCCTATACGACAGGCCTGGGGAGACCCAGTACTTC. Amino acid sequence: CASSLYDRPGETQYF.

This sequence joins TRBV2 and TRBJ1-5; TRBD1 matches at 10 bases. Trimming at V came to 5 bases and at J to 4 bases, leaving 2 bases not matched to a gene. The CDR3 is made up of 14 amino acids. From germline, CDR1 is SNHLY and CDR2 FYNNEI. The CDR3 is CASSWTGGNQPQHF. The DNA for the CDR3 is TGTGCCAGCAGTTGGACAGGGGGAAATCAGCCCCAGCATTTT.

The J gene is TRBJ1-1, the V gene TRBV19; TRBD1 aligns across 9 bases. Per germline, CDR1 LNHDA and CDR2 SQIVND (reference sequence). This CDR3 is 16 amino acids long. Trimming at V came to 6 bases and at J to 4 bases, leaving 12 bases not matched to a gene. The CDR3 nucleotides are TGTGCCAGTAGCTCCAGGGGGACAGGGAGGAGCACTGAAGCTTTCTTT. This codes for CASSSRGTGRSTEAFF.

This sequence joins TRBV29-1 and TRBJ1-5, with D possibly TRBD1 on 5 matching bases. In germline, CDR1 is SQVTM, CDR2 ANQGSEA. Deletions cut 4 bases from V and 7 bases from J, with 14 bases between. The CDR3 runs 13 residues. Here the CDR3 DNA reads TGCAGCGTTGTGTCCGGAGGGGACCAGCCCCAGCATTTT. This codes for CSVVSGGDQPQHF.

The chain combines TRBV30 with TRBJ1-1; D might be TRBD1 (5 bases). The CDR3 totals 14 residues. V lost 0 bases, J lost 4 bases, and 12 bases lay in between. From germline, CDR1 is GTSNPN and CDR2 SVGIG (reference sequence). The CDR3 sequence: CAWSVGAGLTEAFF. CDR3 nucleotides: TGTGCCTGGAGTGTAGGCGCAGGGCTCACTGAAGCTTTCTTT.

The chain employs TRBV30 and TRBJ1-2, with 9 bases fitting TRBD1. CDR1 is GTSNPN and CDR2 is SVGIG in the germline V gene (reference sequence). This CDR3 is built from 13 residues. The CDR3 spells CARTTGGRYGYTF. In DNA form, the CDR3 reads TGTGCAAGAACGACAGGGGGTAGATATGGCTACACCTTC.

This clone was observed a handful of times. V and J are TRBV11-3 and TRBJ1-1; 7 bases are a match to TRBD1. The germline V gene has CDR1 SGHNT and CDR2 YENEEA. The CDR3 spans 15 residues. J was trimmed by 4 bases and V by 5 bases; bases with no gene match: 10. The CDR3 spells CASSTSHRGSTEAFF. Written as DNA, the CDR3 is TGTGCCAGCAGCACCAGCCACAGGGGAAGCACTGAAGCTTTCTTT.

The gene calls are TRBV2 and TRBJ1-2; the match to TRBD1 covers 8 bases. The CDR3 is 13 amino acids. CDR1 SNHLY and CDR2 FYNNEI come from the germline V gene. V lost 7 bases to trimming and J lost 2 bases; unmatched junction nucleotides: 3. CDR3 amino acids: CASKGQGNYGYTF. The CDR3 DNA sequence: TGTGCCAGCAAAGGACAGGGAAACTATGGCTACACCTTC.